This paragraph covers one TCR beta chain sequence. A few counts support this clone. The antigen this receptor binds is unknown. Per-base quality was not reported, and no clone a single base away is much larger than it. Spanning cysteine to phenylalanine, the CDR3 consists of 19 amino acids. CDR3 DNA only is kept here, 57 bases in frame from base 1. The germline V gene supplies CDR1 MDHEN and CDR2 SYDVKM. Clipping removes 5 bases from V and 2 bases from J, with 16 as the unmatched junction base count. The cohort comprised around 700 healthy bone marrow donors. Cohort members were all nominally healthy when sampled, although unrecorded immune exposures were likely present. The donor tested CMV seronegative, placing the donor among the 350 or so seronegative members of the cohort. Every donor gave a peripheral blood sample, and the peripheral blood mononuclear cells from that sample were used for TCR beta sequencing. The Qiagen DNeasy Blood Extraction Kit was used to extract genomic DNA from the blood cell samples.

To prepare the library, the immunoSEQ multiplex PCR assay was applied. A mixture of 60 forward primers for TCR Vbeta segments and 13 reverse primers for TCR Jbeta segments was used in the multiplex PCR. A multiplex PCR assay on genomic DNA amplified the CDR3 region of rearranged TCR beta genes. On the Illumina HiSeq System, the amplified TCR beta libraries were sequenced as 87-base-pair reads. The original pipeline was this. A later analysis counted around 72 million unique TCR beta chains across the 640 or so repertoires, and approximately 11 million of these chains were shared by at least two donors. A nearest-neighbor algorithm error-corrected the raw reads and collapsed the reads into unique sequences, merging closely related sequences to remove PCR and sequencing errors. To assign V, D and J gene segments, CDR3 sequences were aligned to IMGT reference sequences. For a sequence to be retained, a match of at least six nucleotides was required to both a V gene segment and a J gene segment. A rearrangement counted as productive if the CDR3 had no stop codons and remained in frame with V and J, and every other rearrangement counted as non-productive. CDR3 was defined by IMGT convention, running from the second conserved V-encoded cysteine to the conserved J-encoded phenylalanine. Sequences without an unambiguous match to a single V gene segment were excluded from the earlier analysis of over 500 of the donors. An earlier analysis of just under 600 of the donors called V segments functional above 56.7% productive rearrangements and segregating when the between-donor standard deviation exceeded 5%. A statistical classification framework was developed to diagnose cytomegalovirus status using the catalog of TCR beta chain sequences. A later analysis assigned V and J genes by comparing TCR nucleotide sequences with IMGT/GENE-DB human TR gene sequences. Using the TCRdist pipeline, a later analysis assigned CDR3 sequences along with most-parsimonious VDJ recombination scenarios. In a later analysis, each TCR beta chain was defined by its CDR3 amino acid sequence together with its V-gene family, and reads lacking a unique V-gene family were excluded. A later analysis removed nearly 600 highly shared, low-generation-probability nucleotide sequences to deal with suspected cross-contamination and a sequencing artifact. For each public chain, a later analysis derived a clonal expansion index from normalized ranks of inferred template counts within each repertoire. A later analysis computed generation probabilities with a VDJ recombination model fitted to out-of-frame rearrangements, and checked the results against IGoR. Hypergeometric tests were used in a later analysis to score TCR-TCR, TCR-HLA and TCR-CMV co-occurrence, with a repertoire-size bias correction applied to the TCR pairs. In a later analysis, false discovery rates were estimated by permuting HLA or CMV assignments 20 times. In a later analysis, co-occurring TCRs were grouped using DBSCAN, with TCRdist sequence similarity added in when clustering inside HLA-allele-positive subsets. Co-occurrence clustering excluded repertoires with fewer than 30,000 or more than 120,000 public chains, plus five with anomalous nucleotide sharing. TCRdb mirrors the immuneACCESS table, restricted to in-frame sequences. Some clones are absent from its copies; in checked studies, under half trace to an unresolved V gene, and the reason for the others is unknown. For V, J and clone size, that table is used; D and trimming come from the DNA. Counted in this sample were some 150,000 clones; roughly 9.8% of them appeared once. The top ten hold roughly 1.9% of the sample.

This specimen comes from a study of cytomegalovirus exposure and HLA in healthy donors (dated by TCRdb to about 2017). Background on the whole study: In an earlier analysis of several hundred of the donors, 250 to 300 Gb of sequence data and about 110 million unique TCR beta sequences from approximately 180 million T cells were reported. Approximately 310 gigabases of sequencing data and tens of millions of unique TCR sequences were included in an early release covering about 600 HLA-typed donors. Of the approximately 400 genotyped donors, less than 90% were placed in the genetic ancestry cluster associated with self-reported Caucasian donors. The study aimed to test whether signatures of past pathogen exposure could be identified by cataloging public T cell receptors. The study used immunosequencing to profile the T cell repertoires of 666 subjects and linked those repertoires to cytomegalovirus serostatus. Besides the first cohort of hundreds of subjects, a separate validation cohort made up of some 110 different subjects was used. To predict cytomegalovirus infection status, the study combined high-throughput TCR immunosequencing, statistical association of individual TCRs with disease status, and machine learning. In a later analysis, previously published TCR beta repertoires from 666 donors were re-analyzed and high-resolution HLA genotyping was added so that TCR occurrence patterns could be studied. Rather than using new phenotypic data, the later analysis identified candidate immune exposures from TCR beta sequences and from how often those sequences occurred across donors. To decide whether each TCR beta V gene segment behaved as functional or pseudogenic, an earlier analysis of over 500 of the donors relied on high-throughput TCR beta sequencing. Donor age, sex, ethnicity and CMV serostatus were collected together with the repertoire data. In a later genetic analysis, genome-wide SNP genotypes for about three fifths of the roughly 670 donors were used, and that subset was treated as a discovery cohort. Every repertoire in the discovery cohort had been generated on one and the same sequencing platform. Both class I and class II loci were covered by HLA typing, at four-digit resolution. The number of typed donors differed by locus: roughly 620-630 for A, B, C, DRB1 and DQB1; roughly 510 for DQA1; roughly 600 for DPA1; and 400 to 480 for DPB1. Four to six DR-DQ haplotypes were handled as single units for association and clustering, since linkage in the cohort was strong. Among approximately 370 genotyped donors of the cohort, an average of roughly 230,000 unique TCR beta nucleotide sequences was sequenced per donor, of which about 19% were non-productive. The research as a whole found: In a later analysis, most CMV-associated TCR beta chains were found to appear HLA-restricted, with HLA associations seemingly driven largely by CMV exposure. In a later analysis, the rate of TCR association differed among HLA loci, with DRB1 alleles having the most associated TCRs and HLA-C alleles having the fewest. Because the 87-base-pair reads could not distinguish some IMGT-functional V segments, including TRBV6-2 and TRBV6-3, those segments were excluded. A cluster of highly shared sequence variants was judged likely to represent a technical artifact of the sequencing pipeline. A later analysis reported that several top co-occurrence clusters appeared linked to parvovirus B19, influenza, CMV and Epstein-Barr virus. The only immune exposure information available for the cohort was CMV serostatus. Sequencing depth was assumed to be roughly uniform across donors in the presence/absence analyses, though that assumption may not hold. Specific HLA alleles were associated with 15,000 to 20,000 TCR beta sequences at a false discovery rate of 0.05 in a later analysis. In an earlier analysis of approximately 590 of the donors, most TCR beta V segments appeared in productive rearrangements about 87% or about 30% of the time, broadly matching IMGT annotations. A few of the identified cytomegalovirus-associated TCR beta chains were confirmed in vitro to be specific for cytomegalovirus antigens. Most TCR sequences were observed very rarely across donors, whereas some public TCRs were present in many individuals. According to a later genetic analysis, donors in an Asian-associated ancestry cluster had fewer N-insertions in productive TCRs than the roughly 670-donor mean. A later genetic analysis associated a missense DCLRE1C variant with V-gene and J-gene trimming of TCR beta chains, and an independent cohort replicated the association. A later analysis found that HLA-associated TCR beta chains were more clonally expanded and had lower generation probabilities than equally common non-associated chains. In the study, about 150 TCR beta chains were listed as associated with cytomegalovirus. Because HLA typing was missing for some donors at each locus, association tests included only the typed subset. Only TCR beta chains were sequenced in this cohort, and the absence of alpha or paired-chain data limited detectable features. The earlier analysis of 450 to 700 of the donors excluded fewer than 20 rarely observed V segments, including chromosome 9 orphons, because counts were too low. The classifier was reported to diagnose cytomegalovirus status with high specificity and sensitivity in both the original and validation cohorts. Correlated functional status among segregating V segments might reflect linkage disequilibrium, but an unknown experimental factor could not be ruled out. A further reported finding was that TCR beta sequences accurately predicted the HLA-A and HLA-B alleles for most subjects in the first cohort. The authors suggested that the approach could potentially be generalized to other disease states and immunological phenotypes. When HLA alleles, especially DR and DQ, strongly co-occurred, attributing TCR associations to individual alleles was difficult.

The receptor was isolated from a man in his forties or fifties in good health and CMV-seronegative. The sample taken for sequencing was PBMCs. The rearranged chain carries TRBV28 and TRBJ2-3, and 10 junction bases match TRBD2. The CDR3 has the sequence CASSLLGVAGGILTDTQYF. The nucleotides are TGTGCCAGCAGTCTCCTAGGGGTAGCGGGAGGCATTCTCACAGATACGCAGTATTTT.